This passage covers 11 T cell receptor beta chains from one sample sequenced in a study of T cell responses to AZD1222 COVID-19 vaccine. Sequenced by immunoSEQ multiplex PCR; TCRdb stores in-frame clones only, minus some. This sample carries some 130,000 clones, approximately 85% of them seen once, and the ten largest clones take around 20%. This specimen was peripheral blood, taken on day 0 of MenACWY control vaccination. These receptors came from an adult in good health.

This sequence joins TRBV7-2 and TRBJ1-6; D ambiguous. The germline CDR1 and CDR2 sequences are SGHTA and FQGNSA. CDR3 length equals 13 residues. Trimming shortened V by 2 bases and J by 15 bases, and 14 bases separated the two germline ends. The CDR3 loop reads CASSLSRALDLHF. CDR3 sequence (DNA): TGTGCCAGCAGCTTATCTAGGGCCCTCGACCTCCACTTT.

The sample holds one count of this clone. This rearrangement joins TRBV2 to TRBJ2-3; maybe TRBD2 (6 bases). The CDR3 loop spans 14 amino acids. Germline V gives CDR1 SNHLY, CDR2 FYNNEI. Trimming took off 11 bases at V and 5 bases at J, with 20 bases between the two ends. The CDR3, as DNA: TGTGCCGATCGGGTGGGAGGCCCCGGAGATACGCAGTATTTT. Amino acids: CADRVGGPGDTQYF. Looking up the rest from reference TRBV2 and TRBJ2-3 gives the full variable domain: EPEVTQTPSHQVTQMGQEVILRCVPISNHLYFYWYRQILGQKVEFLVSFYNNEISEKSEIFDDQFSVERPDGSNFTLKIRSTKLEDSAMYFCADRVGGPGDTQYFGPGTRLTVL.

The rearrangement uses TRBV2 and TRBJ2-7; 8 nucleotides line up with TRBD1. The CDR3 covers 15 residues. Germline CDR1 SNHLY, CDR2 FYNNEI. The V segment lost 3 bases and the J segment 3 bases; nucleotides outside the gene matches: 7. For the CDR3, the DNA is TGTGCCAGCAGTGATCAGGGGGCGCCGAACTACGAGCAGTACTTC. Protein sequence: CASSDQGAPNYEQYF.

The chain employs TRBV19 and TRBJ1-5; tentatively, D is TRBD1 (6 bases). V lost 7 bases to trimming and J lost 3 bases, with 13 bases between them. This CDR3 is built from 14 residues. Germline CDR1 reads LNHDA; CDR2 reads SQIVND (reference sequence). The CDR3 DNA follows: TGTGCCAGTAAAGAACAGGGCCCCAATCAGCCCCAGCATTTT. Amino acid sequence: CASKEQGPNQPQHF.

The rearrangement joins TRBV6-2 or TRBV6-3 to TRBJ2-2; D might be TRBD2 (6 bases). With 0 bases removed from V and 7 bases from J, the gap between germline ends came to 12 bases. The CDR3 extends over 15 amino acids. Germline values: CDR1 MNHEY, CDR2 SVGEGT. The CDR3 bases are TGTGCCAGCAGTTACTCGTTTTTGACTAGCGGGGAGCTGTTTTTT. Amino acids: CASSYSFLTSGELFF.

The J gene is TRBJ2-3, the V gene TRBV28, with 10 bases fitting TRBD2. The trim removed 3 bases at V and 9 bases at J, leaving 3 bases unmatched. Per the germline V gene, CDR1 is MDHEN and CDR2 is SYDVKM. The CDR3 runs to 13 residues. The CDR3 DNA reads TGTGCCAGCAGTTTTCTAGCGGGAGACACGCAGTATTTT. This codes for CASSFLAGDTQYF.

The chain combines TRBV28 with TRBJ2-7, with D unresolved. The CDR3 has 9 amino acids. V shed 11 bases and J shed 9 bases, with 11 bases lying between them. Germline V gene sequence: CDR1 MDHEN, CDR2 SYDVKM. In nucleotides, the CDR3 is TGTGCCTCTGGGCCTTGGCAGTACTTC. The encoded protein is CASGPWQYF.

The gene calls are TRBV4-2 and TRBJ1-4; 11 bases agree with TRBD1. The CDR3 sequence is 16 residues long. V was clipped by 4 bases and J by 5 bases; unmatched bases: 6. Germline loops: CDR1 LGHNA, CDR2 YNFKEQ. This CDR3 is CASSPLGQGANEKLFF. In nucleotides, the CDR3 is TGTGCCAGCAGCCCTCTCGGACAGGGGGCGAATGAAAAACTGTTTTTT.

The CDR3 DNA is TGTGCCACCAGCAGGGGTATTTTTCAGGGGGCCGGTCAGCCCCAGCATTTT. Translated: CATSRGIFQGAGQPQHF. The genes are TRBV15 and TRBJ1-5; 8 bases are a match to TRBD1. J lost 6 bases, V lost 3 bases, and 13 bases had no gene match. This CDR3 has 17 amino acids. Germline CDR1 LNHNV, CDR2 YYDKDF (reference sequence).

The rearrangement uses TRBV14 and TRBJ1-4, with 12 bases fitting TRBD1. Unmatched junction bases numbered 4, after V lost 4 bases and J lost 4 bases. This CDR3 spans 16 amino acids. Germline loops: CDR1 SGHDN, CDR2 FVKESK. CDR3 nucleotides: TGTGCCAGCAGCCGGGACAGGGGGCGTCGTAATGAAAAACTGTTTTTT. This sequence encodes CASSRDRGRRNEKLFF.

The chain carries TRBV19 and TRBJ2-1; D might be TRBD2 (6 bases). The CDR3 runs to 15 residues. The germline V gene encodes CDR1 LNHDA and CDR2 SQIVND (reference sequence). Trimming stripped 5 bases from V and 4 bases from J, with 15 bases between. CDR3 amino acids: CASSPTGGNYNEQFF. CDR3 coding DNA: TGTGCCAGTAGTCCCACGGGCGGGAATTACAATGAGCAGTTCTTC.